This T cell receptor beta chain was recorded in a study of graft-versus-host responses after intestinal transplantation. Bone marrow obtained following transplant was drawn from the posterior iliac crest or from another site. TCRdb's copy holds only in-frame clones and misses some; the assay was immunoSEQ multiplex PCR. Here the sample spans approximately 70,000 clones, more than 90% being singletons. As concerns this clone: Antigen unknown.

The study's findings and limits: High graft-versus-host to host-versus-graft clonal ratios were seen in allografts of patients with graft-donor T cell macrochimerism.

Germline CDR1 reads SGHVS; CDR2 reads FNYEAQ. V was trimmed by 2 bases and J by 3 bases, leaving 10 bases between them. The CDR3 runs 14 residues. The source of this sequence is a human patient who received an intestinal transplant, so some T cells may come from the graft donor. The chain combines TRBV7-6 with TRBJ1-1, with D possibly being TRBD1 (6 bases). The specimen comprised bone marrow, sampled 734 days after intestinal transplantation. The CDR3 sequence: CASSLRGRDTEAFF. CDR3 bases: TGTGCCAGCAGCTTACGGGGGCGAGACACTGAAGCTTTCTTT.